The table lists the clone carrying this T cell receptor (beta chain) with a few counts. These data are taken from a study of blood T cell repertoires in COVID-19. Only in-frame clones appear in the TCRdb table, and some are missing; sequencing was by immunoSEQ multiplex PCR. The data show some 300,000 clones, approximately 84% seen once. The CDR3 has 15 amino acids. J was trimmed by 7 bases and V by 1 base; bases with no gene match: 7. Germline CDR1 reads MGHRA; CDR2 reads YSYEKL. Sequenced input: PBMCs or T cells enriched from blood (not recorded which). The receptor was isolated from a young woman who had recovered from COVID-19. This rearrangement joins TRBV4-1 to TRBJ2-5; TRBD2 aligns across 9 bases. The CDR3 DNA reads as TGCGCCAGCAGCCAAGGTGTTGTAGCGGGGGCGACCCAGTACTTC. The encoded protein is CASSQGVVAGATQYF.